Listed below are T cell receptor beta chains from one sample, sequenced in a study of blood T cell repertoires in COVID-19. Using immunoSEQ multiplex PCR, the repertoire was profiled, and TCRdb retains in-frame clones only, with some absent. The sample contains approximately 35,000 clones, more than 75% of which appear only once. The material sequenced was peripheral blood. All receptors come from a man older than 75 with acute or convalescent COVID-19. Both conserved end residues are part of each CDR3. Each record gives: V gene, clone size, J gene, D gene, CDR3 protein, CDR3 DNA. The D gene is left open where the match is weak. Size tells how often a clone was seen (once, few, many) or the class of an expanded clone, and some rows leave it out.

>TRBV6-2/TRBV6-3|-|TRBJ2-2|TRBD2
CASSHSGMGLTGELFF
TGTGCCAGCAGCCATAGCGGGATGGGTCTTACCGGGGAGCTGTTTTTT
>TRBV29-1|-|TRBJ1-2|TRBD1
CSVEGTGAGYTF
TGCAGCGTTGAAGGGACAGGGGCTGGCTACACCTTC
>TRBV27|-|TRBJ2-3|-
CASSLSPGSDTQYF
TGTGCCAGCAGTTTATCGCCGGGATCCGATACGCAGTATTTT
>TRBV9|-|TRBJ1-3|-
CASSVAPGGNTIYF
TGTGCCAGCAGCGTAGCTCCAGGGGGAAACACCATATATTTT
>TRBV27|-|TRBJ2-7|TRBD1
CASNRNRGSSYEQYF
TGTGCCAGCAATAGGAACAGGGGAAGCTCCTACGAGCAGTACTTC
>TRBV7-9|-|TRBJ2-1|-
CASSLYRDSTEEFF
TGTGCCAGCAGCTTATACCGGGACTCTACCGAGGAGTTCTTC
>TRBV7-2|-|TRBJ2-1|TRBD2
CAILTGLAGGRNEQFF
TGTGCCATCCTGACCGGGCTAGCGGGGGGGCGGAATGAGCAGTTCTTC
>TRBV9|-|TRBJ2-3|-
CASSVENGRTQYF
TGTGCCAGCAGCGTAGAAAATGGGAGAACGCAGTATTTT
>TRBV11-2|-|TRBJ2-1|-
CASGTPTYNEQFF
TGTGCCTCTGGGACTCCTACCTACAATGAGCAGTTCTTC
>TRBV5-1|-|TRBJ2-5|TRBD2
CASSGTSGVETQYF
TGCGCCAGCAGCGGGACTAGCGGGGTAGAGACCCAGTACTTC
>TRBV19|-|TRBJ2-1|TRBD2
CASGGTMGYEQFF
TGTGCCAGCGGCGGGACTATGGGATATGAGCAGTTCTTC
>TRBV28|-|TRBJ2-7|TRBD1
CASRAGTGGGQYF
TGTGCCAGCAGAGCAGGGACAGGGGGCGGGCAGTACTTC
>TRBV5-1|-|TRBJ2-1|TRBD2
CASSTTGTSGGANEQFF
TGCGCCAGCAGCACGACCGGGACTAGCGGGGGGGCAAATGAGCAGTTCTTC
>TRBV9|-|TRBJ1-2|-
CASSVVPGANYGYTF
TGTGCCAGCAGCGTAGTTCCCGGTGCTAACTATGGCTACACCTTC
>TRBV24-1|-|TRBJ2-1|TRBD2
CATTGTSGGARYNEQFF
TGTGCCACCACCGGGACTAGCGGGGGGGCGAGATACAATGAGCAGTTCTTC
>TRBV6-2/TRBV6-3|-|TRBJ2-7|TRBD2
CASSSQLAGGREQYF
TGTGCCAGCAGTTCGCAACTAGCGGGAGGGCGCGAGCAGTACTTC
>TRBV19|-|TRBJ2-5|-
CASSSRQTETQYF
TGTGCCAGTAGTTCTCGACAGACGGAGACCCAGTACTTC
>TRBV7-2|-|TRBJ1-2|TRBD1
CASSKSGTGVNYGYTF
TGTGCCAGCAGCAAATCCGGGACAGGGGTCAACTATGGCTACACCTTC
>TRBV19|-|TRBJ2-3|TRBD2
CASTPGVAGVSTDTQYF
TGTGCCAGTACTCCTGGGGTAGCGGGAGTTTCCACAGATACGCAGTATTTT
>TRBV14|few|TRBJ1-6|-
CASSPGIHYNSPLHF
TGTGCCAGCAGCCCCGGGATCCACTATAATTCACCCCTCCACTTT
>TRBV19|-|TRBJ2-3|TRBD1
CASTPRDRGADTQYF
TGTGCCAGTACCCCCCGGGACAGGGGCGCAGATACGCAGTATTTT
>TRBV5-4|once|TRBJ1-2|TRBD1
CASTRPGQGSYGYTF
TGTGCCAGCACCCGGCCGGGACAGGGAAGCTATGGCTACACCTTC
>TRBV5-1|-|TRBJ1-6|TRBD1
CASRLGTGDVDSPLHF
TGCGCCAGCAGACTAGGGACAGGGGATGTTGATTCACCCCTCCACTTT
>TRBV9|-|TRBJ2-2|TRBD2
CASMDGLAGTGELFF
TGTGCCAGCATGGATGGACTAGCGGGGACCGGGGAGCTGTTTTTT
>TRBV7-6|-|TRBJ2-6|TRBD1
CASSLTTGTGANVLTF
TGTGCCAGCAGCTTAACGACAGGGACGGGGGCCAACGTCCTGACTTTC
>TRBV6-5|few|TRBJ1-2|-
CASSQTGTANYGYTF
TGTGCCAGCAGCCAGACAGGCACGGCTAACTATGGCTACACCTTC
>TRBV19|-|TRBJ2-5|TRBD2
CASSRSSGWGETQYF
TGTGCCAGTAGTAGGTCTAGCGGGTGGGGGGAGACCCAGTACTTC
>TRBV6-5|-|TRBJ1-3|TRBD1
CASSSGGALGNTIYF
TGTGCCAGCAGCTCAGGGGGCGCGTTGGGAAACACCATATATTTT
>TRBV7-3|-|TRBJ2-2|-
CASSSGVSTGELFF
TGTGCCAGCAGCTCGGGGGTCAGCACCGGGGAGCTGTTTTTT
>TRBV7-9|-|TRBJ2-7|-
CASSPKGVEQYF
TGTGCCAGCAGCCCCAAGGGGGTCGAGCAGTACTTC
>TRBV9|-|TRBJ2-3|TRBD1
CASSGRTGLSSTDTQYF
TGTGCCAGCAGCGGACGGACAGGGCTTTCTAGCACAGATACGCAGTATTTT
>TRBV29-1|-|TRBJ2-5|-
CSVGAQETQYF
TGCAGCGTTGGAGCGCAAGAGACCCAGTACTTC
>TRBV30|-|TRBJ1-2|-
CAWSVSPYGYTF
TGTGCCTGGAGTGTATCCCCATATGGCTACACCTTC
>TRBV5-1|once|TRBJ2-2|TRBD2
CASSALLAGGVDGELFF
TGCGCCAGCAGCGCCCTACTAGCGGGGGGAGTGGACGGGGAGCTGTTTTTT
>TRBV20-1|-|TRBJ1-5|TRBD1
CSASPFDRVNQPQHF
TGCAGTGCTAGTCCCTTCGACAGGGTAAATCAGCCCCAGCATTTT
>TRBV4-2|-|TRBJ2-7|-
CASSQDPRGFGFEQYF
TGTGCCAGCAGCCAAGATCCTCGGGGGTTCGGGTTCGAGCAGTACTTC
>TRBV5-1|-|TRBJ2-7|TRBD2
CASSYSGGFNEQYF
TGCGCCAGCAGCTATAGCGGGGGGTTCAACGAGCAGTACTTC
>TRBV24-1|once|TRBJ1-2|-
CATSIRENYGYTF
TGTGCCACCAGTATCAGGGAAAACTATGGCTACACCTTC
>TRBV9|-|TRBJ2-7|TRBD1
CASSFTGQGNYEQYF
TGTGCCAGCAGCTTTACCGGACAGGGCAACTACGAGCAGTACTTC
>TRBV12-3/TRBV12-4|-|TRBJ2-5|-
CASLRQLQETQYF
TGTGCCAGCTTAAGACAGCTCCAAGAGACCCAGTACTTC
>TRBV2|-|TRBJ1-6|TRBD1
CASIGTADNSPLHF
TGTGCCAGCATAGGGACAGCAGATAATTCACCCCTCCACTTT
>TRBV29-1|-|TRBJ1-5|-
CSVEDGEGKPQHF
TGCAGCGTTGAAGATGGGGAGGGAAAGCCCCAGCATTTT
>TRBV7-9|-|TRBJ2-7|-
CASSLGDSGPYEQYF
TGTGCCAGCAGCTTGGGGGACTCGGGGCCTTACGAGCAGTACTTC
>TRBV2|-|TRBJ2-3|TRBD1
CASRPGGSSTDTQYF
TGTGCCAGCAGGCCAGGGGGCAGTAGCACAGATACGCAGTATTTT
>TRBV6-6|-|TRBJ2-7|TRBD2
CASSYSTSAYEQYF
TGTGCCAGCAGTTACTCGACTAGCGCCTACGAGCAGTACTTC
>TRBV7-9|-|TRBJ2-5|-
CASSLSGTPETQYF
TGTGCCAGCAGCTTAAGCGGTACGCCGGAGACCCAGTACTTC
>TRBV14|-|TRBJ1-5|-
CASSQDRSQASNQPQHF
TGTGCCAGCAGCCAAGATCGGTCCCAGGCGAGCAATCAGCCCCAGCATTTT
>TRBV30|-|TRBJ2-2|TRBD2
CAFQGTSAGTGELFF
TGTGCCTTTCAGGGGACTAGCGCGGGCACCGGGGAGCTGTTTTTT
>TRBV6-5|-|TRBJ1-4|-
CASMVRGREKLFF
TGTGCCAGCATGGTCAGGGGAAGGGAAAAACTGTTTTTT
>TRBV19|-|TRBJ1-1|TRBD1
CASRDRGDTEAFF
TGTGCCAGTAGGGACAGGGGTGACACTGAAGCTTTCTTT
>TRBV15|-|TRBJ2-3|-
CATSSWDNQQYF
TGTGCCACCAGCAGTTGGGACAATCAGCAGTATTTT
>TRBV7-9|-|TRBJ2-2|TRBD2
CASSFTSANTGELFF
TGTGCCAGCAGTTTCACTAGCGCGAACACCGGGGAGCTGTTTTTT
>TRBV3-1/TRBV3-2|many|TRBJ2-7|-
CASSQGGQGVEQYF
TGTGCCAGCAGCCAAGGGGGGCAGGGTGTAGAGCAGTACTTC
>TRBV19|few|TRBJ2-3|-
CASTLSKADTQYF
TGTGCCAGTACCTTGAGCAAAGCAGATACGCAGTATTTT
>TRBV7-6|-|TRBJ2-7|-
CASSFLDRIAGSTYEQYF
TGTGCCAGCAGCTTTCTGGACAGGATAGCGGGGTCGACCTACGAGCAGTACTTC
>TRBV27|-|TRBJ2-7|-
CASSIQGAYEQYF
TGTGCCAGCAGTATCCAGGGTGCCTACGAGCAGTACTTC